These 26 T cell receptor beta chains came from one sample sequenced in a study of monozygotic twins with inflammatory bowel disease. One entry per CDR3 protein, without DNA, is what TCRdb gives after re-calling the 5' RACE reads. Its table lists approximately 210,000 distinct CDR3 sequences. The sequenced sample consisted of blood. These receptors all come from a human donor with ulcerative colitis or Crohn's disease, or a healthy co-twin of an affected twin (not recorded which).

The gene calls are TRBV28 and TRBJ2-7; the TRBD1 assignment by TCRdb is unverifiable without DNA. This CDR3 contains 12 residues. Germline assignment: CDR1 MDHEN and CDR2 SYDVKM. The CDR3 region is CASSSGGYVQYF. The full variable domain, rest sourced from reference TRBV28 and TRBJ2-7, is DVKVTQSSRYLVKRTGEKVFLECVQDMDHENMFWYRQDPGLGLRLIYFSYDVKMKEKGDIPEGYSVSREKKERFSLILESASTNQTSMYLCASSSGGYVQYFGPGTRLTVT.

The chain is built from TRBV12-3 or TRBV12-4 and TRBJ1-5; TCRdb picks TRBD1, but there is no DNA to check that call. The CDR3 consists of 13 residues. The CDR3 spells CASSPGGDQPQHF.

This sequence joins TRBV5-6 and TRBJ2-5; TCRdb's assignment of TRBD1 cannot be checked, as there is no DNA. Germline-derived CDR1 and CDR2 are SGHDT and YYEEEE. CDR3 length: 15 amino acids. The CDR3 region is CASSLAAGGQRTQYF.

The chain uses TRBV7-2 and TRBJ2-1; TCRdb's D call of TRBD1 is untestable without DNA. Germline CDR1 is SGHTA and CDR2 is FQGNSA. CDR3 length equals 15 residues. CDR3 region: CASSPRSGQGNEQFF.

The chain couples TRBV18 to TRBJ1-2. Germline loops: CDR1 KGHSH, CDR2 LQKENI. CDR3 size: 14 residues. CDR3 sequence: CASSPLEVGYGYTF.

The V and J genes are TRBV19 and TRBJ1-5. The CDR3 loop spans 14 amino acids. Germline assignment: CDR1 LNHDA and CDR2 SQIVND (reference sequence). CDR3 amino acids: CASRNISGWQPQHF.

The CDR3 loop reads CASSLEPFAEAFF. The rearrangement links TRBV5-1 to TRBJ1-1. CDR1 and CDR2 (germline): SGHRS, YFSETQ. CDR3 length equals 13 residues.

The V and J genes are TRBV4-1 and TRBJ2-7; there is no DNA to check the TCRdb D call of TRBD1. The germline CDR1 and CDR2 sequences are MGHRA and YSYEKL. The CDR3 is 14 amino acids. The CDR3 sequence: CASSTQGSGYEQYF.

This chain joins TRBV11-2 and TRBJ2-1; TCRdb picks TRBD2, but there is no DNA to check that call. This CDR3 is 16 amino acids long. Germline-derived CDR1 and CDR2 are SGHAT and FQNNGV. The CDR3 loop is CASSRSGTSGFNEQFF. The full variable domain, in which reference TRBV11-2 and TRBJ2-1 provide the parts outside the CDR3, is EAGVAQSPRYKIIEKRQSVAFWCNPISGHATLYWYQQILGQGPKLLIQFQNNGVVDDSQLPKDRFSAERLKGVDSTLKIQPAKLEDSAVYLCASSRSGTSGFNEQFFGPGTRLTVL.

J is TRBJ2-6 and V is TRBV7-9. The CDR3 length is 15 residues. Germline V gene lookup returns CDR1 SEHNR and CDR2 FQNEAQ (reference sequence). The CDR3 spells CASSLSSVGANVLTF. Combining the CDR3 with reference TRBV7-9 and TRBJ2-6 gives the whole variable domain DTGVSQNPRHKITKRGQNVTFRCDPISEHNRLYWYRQTLGQGPEFLTYFQNEAQLEKSRLLSDRFSAERPKGSFSTLEIQRTEQGDSAMYLCASSLSSVGANVLTFGAGSRLTVL.

The V gene is TRBV5-4, the J gene TRBJ1-4; without DNA, the TCRdb call of TRBD1 cannot be checked. Germline loops: CDR1 SGHNT, CDR2 YYREEE (reference sequence). There are 16 residues in the CDR3. The CDR3 protein is CASSLLPGAGDEKLFF.

The chain joins TRBV9 to TRBJ2-1; the TCRdb D gene call, TRBD2, has no DNA to confirm it. The CDR3 has 16 amino acids. CDR1 is SGDLS and CDR2 is YYNGEE in the germline V gene. CDR3 sequence: CASSPGTSGGRDEQFF. The full variable domain, completed using reference TRBV9 and TRBJ2-1, is DSGVTQTPKHLITATGQRVTLRCSPRSGDLSVYWYQQSLDQGLQFLIQYYNGEERAKGNILERFSAQQFPDLHSELNLSSLELGDSALYFCASSPGTSGGRDEQFFGPGTRLTVL.

This chain uses TRBV5-8 with TRBJ2-2; TCRdb's assignment of TRBD1 cannot be checked, as there is no DNA. Germline V lookup: CDR1 SGHTS, CDR2 YDEGEE. This CDR3 is 15 amino acids long. CDR3 region: CASSLSGIGTGELFF.

The chain carries TRBV7-2 and TRBJ2-7; TCRdb gives TRBD2 as the D gene, but with no DNA this cannot be confirmed. This CDR3 is built from 14 residues. Germline loops: CDR1 SGHTA, CDR2 FQGNSA. The CDR3 is CASSLVRGGAEQYF.

The chain couples TRBV25-1 to TRBJ2-3; there is no DNA to check the TCRdb D call of TRBD1. Germline V gene data show CDR1 as MGHDK and CDR2 as SYGVNS. CDR3 length: 15 amino acids. The CDR3 protein is CASSEGGRTDNTQYF.

The chain combines TRBV7-2 with TRBJ2-5. CDR3 length: 12 residues. Per germline, CDR1 SGHTA and CDR2 FQGNSA. CDR3 amino acids: CASSSFQETQYF.

The chain uses TRBV2 and TRBJ1-1. The CDR3 sequence is 14 residues long. The germline CDR1 and CDR2 sequences are SNHLY and FYNNEI. CDR3 residues: CASNGLGSNTEAFF.

This sequence joins TRBV11-1 and TRBJ2-4; the D call from TCRdb, TRBD1, cannot be confirmed without DNA. This CDR3 is built from 16 residues. Germline V gene sequence: CDR1 SGHAT, CDR2 FQDESV (reference sequence). The CDR3 loop is CASSVGPPGAKNIQYF.

The CDR3 spells CATSDRDTGRPQHF. This chain connects TRBV24-1 to TRBJ1-5; TCRdb's D gene call, TRBD1, goes unchecked for lack of DNA. Germline V lookup: CDR1 KGHDR, CDR2 SFDVKD. The CDR3 length is 14 residues.

The gene calls are TRBV20-1 and TRBJ2-3; the D call of TRBD2 rests on TCRdb alone, since no DNA is present to check it. The CDR3 consists of 15 residues. Germline CDR1 is DFQATT and CDR2 is SNEGSKA (reference sequence). CDR3 loop: CSARVGTSGADTQYF.

This chain joins TRBV6-5 and TRBJ1-1. The germline CDR1 and CDR2 sequences are MNHEY and SVGAGI. The CDR3 totals 12 residues. The CDR3 spells CASSPSGLGAFF.

The CDR3 reads CASSSGGAMKTEAFF. The V gene is TRBV6-1, the J gene TRBJ1-1. In germline, CDR1 is MNHNS, CDR2 SASEGT. The CDR3 has 15 residues.

The rearrangement links TRBV20-1 to TRBJ1-2; with no DNA, the TCRdb D assignment of TRBD1 cannot be verified. The CDR3 loop spans 14 amino acids. CDR1 and CDR2 from the germline V gene are DFQATT and SNEGSKA (reference sequence). CDR3 protein: CSAFLPGQGNGYTF.

The chain employs TRBV5-1 and TRBJ2-1; TCRdb designates TRBD2, a call that cannot be tested without DNA. There are 15 residues in the CDR3. Germline V gene data show CDR1 as SGHRS and CDR2 as YFSETQ. The CDR3 loop reads CASSSRPGGLGEQFF.

The chain is built from TRBV7-2 and TRBJ2-5; TCRdb names TRBD2, which stays unverified in the absence of DNA. CDR1 is SGHTA and CDR2 is FQGNSA in the germline V gene. This CDR3 comprises 15 residues. The CDR3 reads CASSLIPGAQETQYF.

The chain couples TRBV9 to TRBJ1-4; TCRdb outputs TRBD1, but without DNA this stays unchecked. The CDR3 covers 17 residues. The germline CDR1 and CDR2 sequences are SGDLS and YYNGEE. The chain's CDR3 is CASSPGPVGATNEKLFF.